This T cell receptor (beta chain) was found in a study of OX40 agonist ivuxolimab in advanced cancers. About the study: Clinicians treated patients with ivuxolimab, an agonistic anti-OX40 (CD134) antibody.

Some clones are missing from TCRdb's copy, which holds only in-frame ones; the method was immunoSEQ multiplex PCR. The sample has approximately 70,000 clones; approximately 90% are singletons. The CDR3 covers 16 residues. J gave up 8 bases and V 4 bases, and 15 bases lay outside the gene matches. Germline V gene sequence: CDR1 SGHDT, CDR2 YYEEEE. The sample in question was CD4+ or CD8+ T cells sorted from blood, obtained in a trial of the OX40 agonist ivuxolimab. The gene calls are TRBV5-6 and TRBJ2-1, with TRBD2 matching 7 bases. This TCR came from an adult with an advanced solid tumor such as melanoma, head and neck, liver or kidney cancer. CDR3 protein: CASSQVAAGNSDEQFF. Written as DNA, the CDR3 is TGTGCCAGCAGCCAAGTGGCAGCGGGAAACTCCGATGAGCAGTTCTTC.